These 27 T cell receptor beta chains were sequenced from one sample in a study of blood T cells in healthy people across ages. PCR was performed a second time for about 6 to 11 cycles using a sample-barcoded 5' primer and a J-beta primer mix. Via MiXCR, TCRdb re-called the 5' RACE reads, giving one row per CDR3 protein. The data contain about 1 million distinct CDR3 sequences, 40% to 45% of them seen just once; the ten biggest clones take up 15% to 20%. The source material was blood. The receptor source for this set is a woman aged 55-70 years in good health.

The chain links TRBV27 to TRBJ1-1; weak D call: TRBD1 (6 bases). Trimming took 5 bases from V and 11 from J, leaving 15 bases between them. The V gene's germline CDR1 is MNHEY and CDR2 SMNVEV (reference sequence). This CDR3 comprises 12 residues. This CDR3 is CASSEGGIQAFF. CDR3 sequence (DNA): TGTGCCAGCAGTGAGGGGGGGATTCAGGCTTTCTTT.

The chain is built from TRBV29-1 and TRBJ2-3; tentatively, D is TRBD2 (6 bases). CDR1 and CDR2 (germline): SQVTM, ANQGSEA. This CDR3 spans 13 amino acids. V was trimmed by 3 bases and J by 4 bases, leaving 11 bases between them. CDR3: CSVDGGTADTQYF. The CDR3 DNA sequence: TGCAGCGTTGATGGCGGGACGGCAGATACGCAGTATTTT.

Only a few counts were recorded for this clonotype. The V call is TRBV10-3, the J call TRBJ2-1; 10 bases line up with TRBD1. CDR1 and CDR2 (germline): ENHRY, SYGVKD. This CDR3 comprises 18 residues. With V trimmed by 1 base and J by 5 bases, 11 bases remained unmatched. The chain's CDR3 is CAISEFLTGTGVDNEQFF. DNA for the CDR3: TGTGCCATCAGTGAGTTCCTAACCGGGACAGGGGTGGACAATGAGCAGTTCTTC.

The chain combines TRBV16 with TRBJ2-1; the match to TRBD2 covers 11 bases. This CDR3 contains 21 residues. Germline V gene data show CDR1 as KGHSY and CDR2 as FQNENV. The junction had 16 bases not matched to a gene; V was cut back by 0 bases and J by 3 bases. The chain's CDR3 is CASSQSRQGTSGSLLYNEQFF. The CDR3 DNA follows: TGTGCCAGCAGCCAATCAAGGCAGGGCACTAGCGGGAGCCTGCTCTACAATGAGCAGTTCTTC.

In regard to this clonotype: Just one base apart from a much larger clone, this may be a read error. The chain uses TRBV29-1 and TRBJ1-2; D might be TRBD1 (5 bases). The CDR3 loop spans 12 amino acids. The germline gives CDR1 SQVTM, CDR2 ANQGSEA. The CDR3 loop is CGVVGGADGYTF. The CDR3 DNA reads TGCGGCGTTGTAGGAGGGGCGGATGGCTACACCTTC.

This chain links TRBV29-1 with TRBJ1-3, with TRBD1 matching over 7 bases. With 3 bases clipped from V and 2 bases from J, the junction kept 4 bases outside the gene matches. CDR1 is SQVTM, CDR2 ANQGSEA, per germline. The length of the CDR3 is 14 residues. CDR3 in amino acids: CSVDPTGTGNTIYF. The CDR3 DNA reads TGCAGCGTTGACCCGACAGGGACTGGAAACACCATATATTTT.

This clonotype was counted a few times. This chain uses TRBV5-4 with TRBJ2-5; the D gene could be TRBD1 or TRBD2 (5 bases each). Trimming took 3 bases from V and 5 from J, leaving 11 bases between them. In germline, CDR1 is SGHNT, CDR2 YYREEE (reference sequence). The CDR3 length is 13 residues. CDR3 sequence: CASSYRWGETQYF. CDR3 bases: TGTGCCAGCAGCTACCGTTGGGGGGAGACCCAGTACTTC.

The chain links TRBV20-1 to TRBJ2-4, with 7 nucleotides matching TRBD1. The V gene end was trimmed by 1 base and the J gene end by 13 bases; junction bases not matched to a gene: 13. The germline gives CDR1 DFQATT, CDR2 SNEGSKA (reference sequence). This CDR3 has 14 amino acids. DNA of the CDR3: TGCAGTGCTAGAGGGGGACAGACCCAGTTCGTGCAGTACTTC. Protein: CSARGGQTQFVQYF.

The V gene is TRBV4-1, the J gene TRBJ1-4; D unresolved. The CDR3 length is 16 residues. Germline V gene data show CDR1 as MGHRA and CDR2 as YSYEKL. Trimming removed 4 bases at V and 3 bases at J, with 15 bases between. In nucleotides, the CDR3 is TGCGCCAGCAGCCGCGTGGAGAGGGCGGCTAATGAAAAACTGTTTTTT. Its translation is CASSRVERAANEKLFF.

The J gene is TRBJ2-5, the V gene TRBV7-8, with D tentatively TRBD2 (6 bases). Trimming took off 1 base at V and 11 bases at J, with 14 bases between the two ends. The CDR3 spans 13 residues. CDR1 and CDR2 (germline): SGHVS, FQNEAQ. CDR3 nucleotides: TGTGCCAGCAGCTTAGGAGGAGGGACCGGGCAGTACTTC. Protein sequence: CASSLGGGTGQYF.

The rearrangement joins TRBV11-2 to TRBJ2-7; no definite D call. The CDR3 is 12 residues long. Trimming took off 3 bases at V and 5 bases at J, with 8 bases between the two ends. Looked up from germline, CDR1 is SGHAT and CDR2 is FQNNGV. CDR3 amino acids: CASSFSSHEQYF. The CDR3 DNA follows: TGTGCCAGCAGCTTTAGCAGCCACGAGCAGTACTTC.

This rearrangement joins TRBV11-2 to TRBJ2-5; 8 nucleotides align to TRBD1. The DNA end lines up better with TRBJ2-7; the J call may be wrong. CDR1 is SGHAT and CDR2 is FQNNGV in the germline V gene. The CDR3 loop spans 16 amino acids. The CDR3 loop reads CASSLDLRRGPYEQYF. CDR3 in DNA: TGTGCCAGCAGCTTAGATCTTCGCAGGGGGCCCTACGAGCAGTACTTC.

A few counts support this clonotype. The chain employs TRBV6-6 and TRBJ1-2; possibly TRBD1 for D (5 bases). V was shortened by 5 bases and J by 7 bases, with 17 bases between the two germline ends. CDR3 size: 14 residues. Germline V gives CDR1 MNHNY, CDR2 SVGAGI (reference sequence). The CDR3 reads CASSPTPQAAGYTF. CDR3 bases: TGTGCCAGCAGTCCGACCCCACAGGCGGCTGGCTACACCTTC.

This clonotype was counted a few times. This chain connects TRBV10-3 to TRBJ2-7; 8 bases map to TRBD2. The germline V gene encodes CDR1 ENHRY and CDR2 SYGVKD. This CDR3 has 14 amino acids. The V and J ends lost 2 bases and 3 bases, in that order; junction bases with no gene match: 3. CDR3 bases: TGTGCCATCAGTGAGACCGGGACTAGCTACGAGCAGTACTTC. This translates into CAISETGTSYEQYF.

This clonotype has just a few counts. The chain carries TRBV7-9 and TRBJ2-1; D uncertain. The V end was cut by 8 bases, the J end by 6 bases, with 8 bases between. This CDR3 is built from 11 residues. Germline V gene lookup returns CDR1 SEHNR and CDR2 FQNEAQ (reference sequence). CDR3 loop: CASGWANEQFF. The DNA for the CDR3 is TGTGCCAGCGGGTGGGCCAATGAGCAGTTCTTC.

This chain joins TRBV29-1 and TRBJ2-7; 11 positions agree with TRBD1. With 6 bases clipped from V and 3 bases from J, the junction kept 13 bases outside the gene matches. This CDR3 contains 16 residues. The germline gives CDR1 SQVTM, CDR2 ANQGSEA. The CDR3: CSVPGGQGVSVYEQYF. Written as DNA, the CDR3 is TGCAGCGTCCCGGGGGGACAGGGGGTATCAGTCTACGAGCAGTACTTC.

This clonotype was counted many times. The chain uses TRBV6-2 or TRBV6-3 and TRBJ2-5; tentatively, D is TRBD2 (6 bases). V dropped 5 bases and J dropped 5 bases, with 21 bases sitting between them. The CDR3 covers 16 residues. Germline-derived CDR1 and CDR2 are MNHEY and SVGEGT. The CDR3 sequence is CASSHPLGLRQETQYF. The CDR3 DNA is TGTGCCAGCAGTCACCCTTTGGGACTCCGCCAGGAGACCCAGTACTTC.

This clonotype was recorded a few times. The chain links TRBV4-1 to TRBJ2-5; D might be TRBD2 (6 bases). V was pared by 3 bases and J by 5 bases, with 10 bases between. Germline-derived CDR1 and CDR2 are MGHRA and YSYEKL. This CDR3 region has 13 residues. For the CDR3, the DNA is TGCGCCAGCAGCCATGTCGGAGGGGAGACCCAGTACTTC. Protein product: CASSHVGGETQYF.

The chain combines TRBV29-1 with TRBJ2-7, with D possibly TRBD2 on 5 matching bases. V was cut by 6 bases and J by 2 bases, with 14 bases left in between. This CDR3 spans 13 amino acids. Germline CDR1 is SQVTM and CDR2 is ANQGSEA. The CDR3 region has the DNA TGCAGCGTGGCCGAGGGCCCGCCCTACGAGCAGTACTTC. Its translation: CSVAEGPPYEQYF.

The chain has TRBV6-5 and TRBJ2-3; 9 bases fit TRBD1. Germline CDR1 is MNHEY and CDR2 is SVGAGI. The CDR3 is 17 amino acids. The V and J ends lost 6 bases and 2 bases, in that order; junction bases with no gene match: 12. The CDR3: CASRYDKTGGFTDTQYF. The CDR3 nucleotides are TGTGCCAGCAGATACGACAAAACAGGGGGCTTCACAGATACGCAGTATTTT.

This chain connects TRBV2 to TRBJ2-4; D may be TRBD2 (5 bases). The CDR3 is 16 residues long. The germline V and J ends were trimmed by 2 bases and 4 bases, with 15 bases remaining between them. CDR1 is SNHLY and CDR2 is FYNNEI in the germline V gene. The CDR3 DNA reads as TGTGCCAGCAGTGAATTGCTCGCTAGCAAAAAAAACATTCAGTACTTC. This encodes CASSELLASKKNIQYF.

This chain links TRBV24-1 with TRBJ2-7; D may be TRBD1 (8 bases). The CDR3 is 16 residues long. V lost 5 bases and J 3 bases, leaving 19 bases between the germline ends. The germline CDR1 and CDR2 sequences are KGHDR and SFDVKD. This chain's CDR3 is CATSAPDREGIYEQYF. The CDR3 region has the DNA TGTGCCACCAGTGCTCCGGACAGGGAGGGGATCTACGAGCAGTACTTC.

V usage is TRBV27 and J usage is TRBJ1-2; a weak D match, TRBD1 (6 bases). The germline V gene encodes CDR1 MNHEY and CDR2 SMNVEV (reference sequence). The V end was cut by 7 bases, the J end by 3 bases, with 18 bases between. This CDR3 is built from 15 residues. CDR3 coding DNA: TGTGCCAGCAAACGCATTGGGGCAGGGGACTATGGCTACACCTTC. Its translation is CASKRIGAGDYGYTF.

Regarding this clonotype: Its ends do not fully match the called genes, so a read error is possible. The CDR3 sequence is CACSVRQDPTDTQYF. Here the CDR3 DNA reads TGTGCCTGCAGCGTAAGACAGGATCCCACAGATACGCAGTATTTT. The chain joins TRBV9 to TRBJ2-3, with a possible D match to TRBD1 (6 bases). Germline CDR1 is SGDLS and CDR2 is YYNGEE. The CDR3 totals 15 residues.

The rearrangement joins TRBV7-6 to TRBJ2-7; D is unclear. V gave up 6 bases and J gave up 3 bases, with 12 bases separating them. The V gene's germline CDR1 is SGHVS and CDR2 FNYEAQ. The CDR3 extends over 13 amino acids. For the CDR3, the DNA is TGTGCCAGCAGTTACGACAAGTTCTACGAGCAGTACTTC. Encoded protein: CASSYDKFYEQYF.

This clonotype has more than one count but fewer than ten. This chain links TRBV20-1 with TRBJ2-5; D gene unclear. The V end was cut by 4 bases, the J end by 1 base, with 7 bases between. This CDR3 contains 12 residues. CDR1 and CDR2 (germline): DFQATT, SNEGSKA (reference sequence). CDR3 residues: CSAKPIQETQYF. Here the CDR3 DNA reads TGCAGTGCTAAACCTATCCAAGAGACCCAGTACTTC.

The V gene is TRBV6-1, the J gene TRBJ2-1; possible D gene TRBD1, 6 bases. V lost 6 bases, J lost 7 bases, and 16 bases lay in between. Germline assignment: CDR1 MNHNS and CDR2 SASEGT. The CDR3 length is 14 residues. The chain's CDR3 is CASSSRGWGNEQFF. CDR3 in DNA: TGTGCCAGCAGCAGCAGGGGCTGGGGGAATGAGCAGTTCTTC.